This record covers a single TCR beta chain. Its target is unknown. The data were obtained in a study of shared clonotypes between healthy human individuals. Healthy HIV-negative adults with no recent acute infections or vaccinations were recruited as donors. Study results and caveats: Relative to clonotypes present in all four donors, those not shared had lower generation probabilities. Since donors were few, the genetic and exposure-history diversity represented was limited. Among a handful of donors, about 5% of naive CD4 clonotypes were found in common.

Sequencing used immunoSEQ multiplex PCR; TCRdb keeps in-frame clones, though not all of them. This table has about 990,000 clones, roughly 74% appearing once. Sequencing was performed on memory CD4+ T cells from PBMCs. Subset meaning: CD45RA-negative fraction. The source is a man between 18 and 35 years old in good health. Some clones in this sample may be carry-over from other donors' samples.

CDR3 in amino acids: CASSSQGQGGFF. The CDR3 DNA reads TGTGCCAGCAGTAGCCAGGGACAGGGAGGGTTTTTT. The chain employs TRBV6-1 and TRBJ1-4; 9 bases are a match to TRBD1. Germline loops: CDR1 MNHNS, CDR2 SASEGT. This CDR3 contains 12 residues. The V and J ends lost 5 bases and 16 bases, in that order; junction bases with no gene match: 8.